This entry is about one TCR beta chain. The data belong to a study of blood T cell repertoires in COVID-19. For the study at large: The analysed material was cDNA or gDNA that came from T cells, B-cell-depleted T cells, or PBMCs.

In the authors' workflow: Estimation of nucleated cell counts relied on the amplification of reference gene primers. Repertoires were generated with immunoSEQ multiplex PCR, while TCRdb's copy carries only in-frame clones and drops some. V and J calls and clone size are as listed in that table; D and trimming were resolved from the DNA. Among roughly 250,000 clones, 82% were seen once, and the ten largest hold about 4.8%. The junction had 7 bases not matched to a gene; V was cut back by 1 base and J by 1 base. CDR3 length equals 16 residues. Germline CDR1 and CDR2: SEHNR and FQNEAQ (reference sequence).

The clonotype originates from a woman between 70 and 85 years old with acute or convalescent COVID-19. The material sequenced was peripheral blood. V is TRBV7-9 and J is TRBJ2-7; 7 bases map to TRBD1. The CDR3, as DNA: TGTGCCAGCAGCTTAGACGGGACAGCGATTTCCTACGAGCAGTACTTC. It yields the protein CASSLDGTAISYEQYF.